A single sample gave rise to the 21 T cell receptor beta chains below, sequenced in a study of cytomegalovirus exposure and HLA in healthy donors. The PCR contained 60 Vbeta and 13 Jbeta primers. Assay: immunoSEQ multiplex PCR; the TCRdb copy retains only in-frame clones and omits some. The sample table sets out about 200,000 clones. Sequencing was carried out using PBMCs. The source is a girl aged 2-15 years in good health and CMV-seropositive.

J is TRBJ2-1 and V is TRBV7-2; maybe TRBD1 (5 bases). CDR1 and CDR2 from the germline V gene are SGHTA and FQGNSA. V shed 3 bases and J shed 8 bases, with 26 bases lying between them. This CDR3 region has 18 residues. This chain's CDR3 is CASSFPLGLVSKGDEQFF. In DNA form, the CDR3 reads TGTGCCAGCAGCTTCCCTCTGGGCCTCGTCTCTAAAGGGGATGAGCAGTTCTTC.

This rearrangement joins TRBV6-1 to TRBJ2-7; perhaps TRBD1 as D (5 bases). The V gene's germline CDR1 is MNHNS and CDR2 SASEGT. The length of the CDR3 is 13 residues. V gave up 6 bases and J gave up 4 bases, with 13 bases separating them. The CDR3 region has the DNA TGTGCCAGCAGGGGGCCTGACAGATACGAGCAGTACTTC. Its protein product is CASRGPDRYEQYF.

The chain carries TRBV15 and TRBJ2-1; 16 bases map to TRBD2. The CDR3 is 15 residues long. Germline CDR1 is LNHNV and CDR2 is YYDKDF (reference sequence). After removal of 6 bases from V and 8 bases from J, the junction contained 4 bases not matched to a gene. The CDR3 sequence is CATRGTSGRVDEQFF. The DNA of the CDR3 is TGTGCCACCAGGGGGACTAGCGGGAGGGTTGATGAGCAGTTCTTC.

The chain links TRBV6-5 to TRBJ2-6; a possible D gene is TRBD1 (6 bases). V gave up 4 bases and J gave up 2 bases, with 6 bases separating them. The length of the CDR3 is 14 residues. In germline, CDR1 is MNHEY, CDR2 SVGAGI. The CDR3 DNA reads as TGTGCCAGCAGTTCAGGGGCTGGGGCCAACGTCCTGACTTTC. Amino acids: CASSSGAGANVLTF.

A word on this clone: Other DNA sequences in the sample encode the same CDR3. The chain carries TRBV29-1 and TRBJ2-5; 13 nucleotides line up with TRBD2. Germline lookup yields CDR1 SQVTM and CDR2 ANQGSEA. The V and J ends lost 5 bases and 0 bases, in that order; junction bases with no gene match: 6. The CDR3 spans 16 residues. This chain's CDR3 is CSVSGTSGTYQETQYF. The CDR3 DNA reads TGCAGCGTTTCCGGGACTAGCGGGACTTACCAAGAGACCCAGTACTTC.

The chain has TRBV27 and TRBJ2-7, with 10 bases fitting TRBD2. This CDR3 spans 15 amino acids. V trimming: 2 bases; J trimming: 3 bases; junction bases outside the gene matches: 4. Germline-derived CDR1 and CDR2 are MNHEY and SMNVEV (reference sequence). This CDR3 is CASSLQASGSYEQYF. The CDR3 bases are TGTGCCAGCAGTTTACAAGCTAGCGGGAGCTACGAGCAGTACTTC.

The CDR3 DNA reads TGTGCCAGCAGCTCTAGCGGGAACGCCTACGAGCAGTACTTC. Translating gives CASSSSGNAYEQYF. V usage is TRBV7-2 and J usage is TRBJ2-7; TRBD2 matches 9 bases. The CDR3 consists of 14 residues. The V and J ends lost 4 bases and 2 bases, in that order; junction bases with no gene match: 3. Germline V CDR1 and CDR2: SGHTA, FQGNSA.

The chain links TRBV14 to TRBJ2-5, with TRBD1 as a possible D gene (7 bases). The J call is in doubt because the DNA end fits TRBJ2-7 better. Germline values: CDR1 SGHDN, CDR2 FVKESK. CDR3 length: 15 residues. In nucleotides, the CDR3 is TGTGCCAGCAGCCACGGAGGGGACAGCCAATACGAGCAGTACTTC. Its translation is CASSHGGDSQYEQYF.

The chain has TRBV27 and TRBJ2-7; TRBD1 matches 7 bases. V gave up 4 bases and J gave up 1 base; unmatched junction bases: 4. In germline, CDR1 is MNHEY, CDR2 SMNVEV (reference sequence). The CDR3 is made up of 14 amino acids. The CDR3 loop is CASSSQTGSYEQYF. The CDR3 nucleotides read TGTGCCAGCAGTTCACAGACAGGGTCCTACGAGCAGTACTTC.

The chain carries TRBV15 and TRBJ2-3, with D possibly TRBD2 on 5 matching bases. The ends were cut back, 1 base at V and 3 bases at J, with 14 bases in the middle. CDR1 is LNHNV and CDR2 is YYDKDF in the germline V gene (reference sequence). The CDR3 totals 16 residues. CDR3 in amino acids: CATSRARAGLTDTQYF. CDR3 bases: TGTGCCACCAGCAGAGCGCGGGCAGGTCTAACAGATACGCAGTATTTT.

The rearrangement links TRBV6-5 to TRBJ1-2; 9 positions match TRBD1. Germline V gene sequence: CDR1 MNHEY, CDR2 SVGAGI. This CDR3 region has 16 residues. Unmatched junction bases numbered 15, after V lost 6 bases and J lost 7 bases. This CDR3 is CASSYGGTGGGGGYTF. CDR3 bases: TGTGCCAGCAGCTACGGGGGAACAGGGGGCGGCGGTGGCTACACCTTC.

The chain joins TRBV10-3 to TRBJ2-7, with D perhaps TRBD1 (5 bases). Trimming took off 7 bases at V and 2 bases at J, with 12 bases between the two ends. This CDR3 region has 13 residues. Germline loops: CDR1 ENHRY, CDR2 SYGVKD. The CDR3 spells CAIKVPGTYEQYF. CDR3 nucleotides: TGTGCCATCAAGGTCCCAGGGACCTACGAGCAGTACTTC.

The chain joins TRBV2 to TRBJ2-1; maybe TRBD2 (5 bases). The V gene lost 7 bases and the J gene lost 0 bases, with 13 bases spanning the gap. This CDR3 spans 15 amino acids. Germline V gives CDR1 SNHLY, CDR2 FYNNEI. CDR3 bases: TGTGCCAGCACTTCGGACTCAAGCTCCTACAATGAGCAGTTCTTC. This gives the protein CASTSDSSSYNEQFF.

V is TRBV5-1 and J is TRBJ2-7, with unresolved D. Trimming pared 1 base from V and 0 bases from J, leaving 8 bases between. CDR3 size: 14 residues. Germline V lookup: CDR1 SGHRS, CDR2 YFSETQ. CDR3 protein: CASSLQVSSYEQYF. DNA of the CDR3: TGCGCCAGCAGCTTGCAGGTCAGCTCCTACGAGCAGTACTTC.

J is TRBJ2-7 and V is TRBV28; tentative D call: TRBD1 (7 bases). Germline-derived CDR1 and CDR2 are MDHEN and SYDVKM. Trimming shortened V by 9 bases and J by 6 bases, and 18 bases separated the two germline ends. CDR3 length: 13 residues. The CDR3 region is CASRQGLPGEQYF. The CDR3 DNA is TGTGCCAGTAGACAGGGACTCCCCGGCGAGCAGTACTTC. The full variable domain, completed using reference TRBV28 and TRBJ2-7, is DVKVTQSSRYLVKRTGEKVFLECVQDMDHENMFWYRQDPGLGLRLIYFSYDVKMKEKGDIPEGYSVSREKKERFSLILESASTNQTSMYLCASRQGLPGEQYFGPGTRLTVT.

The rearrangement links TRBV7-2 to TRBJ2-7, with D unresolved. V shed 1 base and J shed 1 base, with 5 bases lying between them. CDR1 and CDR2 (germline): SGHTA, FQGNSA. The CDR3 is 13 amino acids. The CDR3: CASSLGASYEQYF. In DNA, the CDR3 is TGTGCCAGCAGCTTAGGGGCGTCCTACGAGCAGTACTTC.

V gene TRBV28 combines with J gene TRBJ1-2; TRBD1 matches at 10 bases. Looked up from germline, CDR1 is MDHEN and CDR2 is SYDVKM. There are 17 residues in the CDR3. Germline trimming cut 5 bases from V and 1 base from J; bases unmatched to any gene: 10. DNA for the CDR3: TGTGCCAGCAGTCCCGAGACAGGGGGCGGAATTAACTATGGCTACACCTTC. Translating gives CASSPETGGGINYGYTF.

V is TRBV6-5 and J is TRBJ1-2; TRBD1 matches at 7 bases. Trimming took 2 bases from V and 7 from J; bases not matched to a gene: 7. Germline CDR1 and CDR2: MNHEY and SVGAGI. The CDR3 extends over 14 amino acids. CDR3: CASSYKGGASGYTF. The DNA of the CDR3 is TGTGCCAGCAGTTACAAAGGGGGCGCGAGTGGCTACACCTTC.

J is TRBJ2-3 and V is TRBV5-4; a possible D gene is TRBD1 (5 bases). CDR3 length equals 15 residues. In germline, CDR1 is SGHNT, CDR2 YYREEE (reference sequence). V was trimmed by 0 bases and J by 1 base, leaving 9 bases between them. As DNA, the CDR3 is TGTGCCAGCAGCTTGGGGCGGACACGCACAGATACGCAGTATTTT. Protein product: CASSLGRTRTDTQYF.

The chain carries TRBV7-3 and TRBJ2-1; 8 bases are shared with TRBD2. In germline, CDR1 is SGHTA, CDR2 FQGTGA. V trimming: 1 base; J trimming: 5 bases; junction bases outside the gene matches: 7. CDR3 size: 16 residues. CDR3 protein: CASSLIGSGKNNEQFF. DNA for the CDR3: TGTGCCAGCAGCTTAATAGGTAGCGGGAAAAACAATGAGCAGTTCTTC.

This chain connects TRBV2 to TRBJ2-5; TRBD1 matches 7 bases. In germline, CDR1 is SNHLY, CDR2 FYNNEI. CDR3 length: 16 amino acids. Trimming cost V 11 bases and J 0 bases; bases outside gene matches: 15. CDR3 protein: CAGYPRDSFDQETQYF. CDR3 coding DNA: TGTGCCGGATACCCCCGGGACAGTTTTGACCAAGAGACCCAGTACTTC.